This TCR beta chain stems from a study of cytomegalovirus exposure and HLA in healthy donors. Findings and limits, study-wide: The study labeled 164 TCR beta chains cytomegalovirus-associated.

Remarks on this clone: Antigen specificity is unknown.

This CDR3 has 15 amino acids. The V segment lost 3 bases and the J segment 10 bases; nucleotides outside the gene matches: 6. The germline V gene encodes CDR1 SGDLS and CDR2 YYNGEE. The PCR had 60 Vbeta and 13 Jbeta primers. The table came from immunoSEQ multiplex PCR; TCRdb's copy has only in-frame clones and leaves some out. This sample has over 200,000 clones, with 85% to 90% found just once. The chain has TRBV9 and TRBJ2-1, with TRBD2 matching 14 bases. This sequence originates from a human donor in good health. The sample consisted of PBMCs. DNA of the CDR3: TGTGCCAGCAGCGCGGGACTAGCGGGAGAGTGGGAGCAGTTCTTC. As protein: CASSAGLAGEWEQFF.